The 13 T cell receptor beta chains reported below all come from one sample, sequenced in a study of T cell responses to AZD1222 COVID-19 vaccine. Generated by immunoSEQ multiplex PCR, the TCRdb table keeps only in-frame clones and is missing some. The repertoire holds approximately 150,000 clones, more than 70% seen once, with 5% to 6% in the top ten. The specimen was peripheral blood, collected 28 days after the second AZD1222 dose. These receptors came from an adult who received the AZD1222 COVID-19 vaccine.

The chain links TRBV27 to TRBJ1-2; D gene uncertain. In germline, CDR1 is MNHEY, CDR2 SMNVEV (reference sequence). The CDR3 spans 15 residues. V dropped 4 bases and J dropped 4 bases, with 16 bases sitting between them. The CDR3 coding sequence is TGTGCCAGCAGTTCGGACGGTGCTCGAAGCTATGGCTACACCTTC. Its protein product is CASSSDGARSYGYTF.

In this sample, this clone turned up once. The gene calls are TRBV5-6 and TRBJ2-2; 12 positions agree with TRBD2. Per the germline V gene, CDR1 is SGHDT and CDR2 is YYEEEE. This CDR3 comprises 17 residues. V shed 5 bases and J 2 bases; nucleotides not matched to a gene: 7. For the CDR3, the DNA is TGTGCCAGCAGGCCCCGGACTAGCGGGAATAACACCGGGGAGCTGTTTTTT. Its translation: CASRPRTSGNNTGELFF. The full variable domain, its missing parts supplied by reference TRBV5-6 and TRBJ2-2, is DAGVTQSPTHLIKTRGQQVTLRCSPKSGHDTVSWYQQALGQGPQFIFQYYEEEERQRGNFPDRFSGHQFPNYSSELNVNALLLGDSALYLCASRPRTSGNNTGELFFGEGSRLTVL.

The chain links TRBV11-3 to TRBJ1-6; tentatively, D is TRBD1 (5 bases). The germline CDR1 and CDR2 sequences are SGHNT and YENEEA. The CDR3 sequence is 13 residues long. V dropped 3 bases and J dropped 9 bases, with 9 bases sitting between them. The DNA for the CDR3 is TGTGCCAGCAGCTTGGGGGGTTCTTCACCCCTCCACTTT. The encoded protein is CASSLGGSSPLHF.

The rearrangement joins TRBV2 to TRBJ2-2; D gene ambiguous. Germline CDR1 is SNHLY and CDR2 is FYNNEI. The CDR3 is made up of 12 amino acids. V lost 6 bases, J lost 8 bases, and 10 bases lay in between. DNA of the CDR3: TGTGCCAGCAGAGTTGACCTGGGGGAGCTGTTTTTT. This gives the protein CASRVDLGELFF.

The chain uses TRBV2 and TRBJ1-1; no definite D call. V was clipped by 5 bases and J by 11 bases, with 18 bases between them. Germline assignment: CDR1 SNHLY and CDR2 FYNNEI. The CDR3 sequence is 13 residues long. The CDR3 sequence: CASSIADRVGAFF. The CDR3 DNA reads TGTGCCAGCAGTATAGCGGATAGGGTTGGTGCTTTCTTT. Using reference TRBV2 and TRBJ1-1 for the parts outside the CDR3, the full variable domain is EPEVTQTPSHQVTQMGQEVILRCVPISNHLYFYWYRQILGQKVEFLVSFYNNEISEKSEIFDDQFSVERPDGSNFTLKIRSTKLEDSAMYFCASSIADRVGAFFGQGTRLTVV.

The V and J genes are TRBV28 and TRBJ1-2; 9 bases fit TRBD1. The trim removed 7 bases at V and 4 bases at J, leaving 10 bases unmatched. The germline CDR1 and CDR2 sequences are MDHEN and SYDVKM. The CDR3 covers 15 residues. The CDR3 protein is CASTSPGQGGYGYTF. CDR3 DNA: TGTGCCAGCACTTCCCCGGGACAGGGCGGCTATGGCTACACCTTC.

The chain couples TRBV5-1 to TRBJ1-3, with TRBD1 matching over 7 bases. After removal of 1 base from V and 8 bases from J, the junction contained 6 bases not matched to a gene. This CDR3 has 14 amino acids. Per the germline V gene, CDR1 is SGHRS and CDR2 is YFSETQ. The CDR3 spells CASSLRGRGDTIYF. The CDR3 DNA sequence: TGCGCCAGCAGCTTGAGGGGGCGCGGAGACACCATATATTTT.

V is TRBV6-5 and J is TRBJ1-1; D perhaps matches TRBD1 (6 bases). Germline loops: CDR1 MNHEY, CDR2 SVGAGI. This CDR3 contains 12 residues. Trimming removed 0 bases at V and 7 bases at J, with 6 bases between. In DNA, the CDR3 is TGTGCCAGCAGTTACTCGACAGGTGAAGCTTTCTTT. This encodes CASSYSTGEAFF.

This sequence joins TRBV30 and TRBJ2-5, with D possibly TRBD2 on 5 matching bases. Germline lookup yields CDR1 GTSNPN and CDR2 SVGIG (reference sequence). Trimming cost V 0 bases and J 5 bases, with 10 bases left between them. The CDR3 extends over 13 amino acids. The CDR3: CAWSVLERETQYF. The CDR3 coding sequence is TGTGCCTGGAGTGTACTAGAAAGGGAGACCCAGTACTTC.

J is TRBJ2-7 and V is TRBV2; no definite D call. The CDR3 loop spans 12 amino acids. The ends were cut back, 6 bases at V and 2 bases at J, with 8 bases in the middle. Looked up from germline, CDR1 is SNHLY and CDR2 is FYNNEI. The CDR3 DNA follows: TGTGCCAGCAGCTGGAACGCCTACGAGCAGTACTTC. Protein sequence: CASSWNAYEQYF.

The chain carries TRBV18 and TRBJ1-2, with D maybe TRBD1 (6 bases). With 0 bases removed from V and 7 bases from J, the gap between germline ends came to 21 bases. This CDR3 contains 17 residues. Germline values: CDR1 KGHSH, CDR2 LQKENI. This chain's CDR3 is CASSPPGWAGASGGYTF. The CDR3 bases are TGTGCCAGCTCACCACCCGGATGGGCGGGGGCCTCGGGTGGCTACACCTTC.

The chain employs TRBV12-3 or TRBV12-4 and TRBJ2-2; D is ambiguous. This CDR3 has 11 residues. V lost 8 bases to trimming and J lost 7 bases, with 8 bases between them. CDR3 DNA sequence: TGTGCCAGCCGCGAGAACGGGGAGCTGTTTTTT. As protein: CASRENGELFF.

This rearrangement joins TRBV7-2 to TRBJ2-5; 8 bases map to TRBD2. The CDR3 runs to 15 residues. CDR1 and CDR2 from the germline V gene are SGHTA and FQGNSA. V shed 4 bases, J shed 2 bases, and the junction held 6 bases outside the gene matches. The CDR3 nucleotides read TGTGCCAGCAGCTCCTTAGCGGGGTCTCAAGAGACCCAGTACTTC. Its protein product is CASSSLAGSQETQYF.